A single sample gave rise to the 26 T cell receptor beta chains below, sequenced in a study of OX40 agonist ivuxolimab in advanced cancers. Produced via immunoSEQ multiplex PCR; TCRdb's table is partial and in-frame only. The top ten clones hold roughly 13% of a sample with tens of thousands of clones, 85% to 95% of them seen once. Sequences were derived from CD4+ or CD8+ T cells sorted from blood, sampled in a trial of the OX40 agonist ivuxolimab. The receptors were sampled from an adult with an advanced solid tumor such as melanoma, head and neck, liver or kidney cancer.

In its sample, this clone was seen once. The rearrangement links TRBV7-9 to TRBJ2-1; 7 positions agree with TRBD1. V lost 5 bases, J lost 5 bases, and 12 bases stayed unmatched. The CDR3 is 16 residues long. Germline V gene data show CDR1 as SEHNR and CDR2 as FQNEAQ (reference sequence). The CDR3 is CASSPYEDRSDNEQFF. For the CDR3, the DNA is TGTGCCAGCAGCCCGTATGAGGACAGGTCGGACAATGAGCAGTTCTTC.

V is TRBV29-1 and J is TRBJ1-2; 10 nucleotides match TRBD1. There are 14 residues in the CDR3. V lost 7 bases and J lost 6; bases outside the gene matches: 11. The germline V gene has CDR1 SQVTM and CDR2 ANQGSEA. The CDR3 DNA reads TGCAGCGCCTCGCCGGGACAGGGGTTGGATGGCTACACCTTC. Translating it yields CSASPGQGLDGYTF.

The chain is built from TRBV15 and TRBJ2-7, with TRBD2 matching 8 bases. This CDR3 is 14 amino acids long. The germline V gene encodes CDR1 LNHNV and CDR2 YYDKDF (reference sequence). Trimming cost V 2 bases and J 5 bases; bases outside gene matches: 5. The DNA for the CDR3 is TGTGCCACCAGCAGAAATACAGCGGGAGACGAGCAGTACTTC. Its translation: CATSRNTAGDEQYF. The full variable domain, in which reference TRBV15 and TRBJ2-7 provide the parts outside the CDR3, is DAMVIQNPRYQVTQFGKPVTLSCSQTLNHNVMYWYQQKSSQAPKLLFHYYDKDFNNEADTPDNFQSRRPNTSFCFLDIRSPGLGDTAMYLCATSRNTAGDEQYFGPGTRLTVT.

The J gene is TRBJ2-1, the V gene TRBV28; D call uncertain. Per the germline V gene, CDR1 is MDHEN and CDR2 is SYDVKM. V lost 1 base, J lost 6 bases, and 4 bases lay in between. This CDR3 region has 12 residues. This chain's CDR3 is CASSLSINEQFF. The CDR3 DNA reads as TGTGCCAGCAGTTTATCAATCAATGAGCAGTTCTTC.

The V call is TRBV19, the J call TRBJ2-3; D is ambiguous. Trimming left V 2 bases short and J 1 base short, with 10 bases between. Germline CDR1 is LNHDA and CDR2 is SQIVND (reference sequence). This CDR3 is 15 amino acids long. CDR3 region: CASSISGLGTDTQYF. The CDR3 region has the DNA TGTGCCAGTAGTATATCGGGTTTGGGCACAGATACGCAGTATTTT.

This rearrangement joins TRBV4-2 to TRBJ2-5; D ambiguous. Germline CDR1 LGHNA, CDR2 YNFKEQ. Trimming took 0 bases from V and 8 from J, leaving 22 bases between them. There are 17 residues in the CDR3. The CDR3 region is CASSQDRPDQVHGTQYF. CDR3 nucleotides: TGTGCCAGCAGCCAAGATCGGCCCGACCAGGTTCACGGAACCCAGTACTTC.

The J gene is TRBJ2-7, the V gene TRBV7-2, with D maybe TRBD1 (6 bases). Germline V gene lookup returns CDR1 SGHTA and CDR2 FQGNSA. Trimming took 5 bases from V and 0 from J, leaving 17 bases between them. The CDR3 contains 16 residues. The CDR3 protein is CASSVNRDTSSYEQYF. Here the CDR3 DNA reads TGTGCCAGCAGCGTCAACCGGGACACGAGCTCCTACGAGCAGTACTTC.

The rearrangement links TRBV19 to TRBJ2-7; tentative D call: TRBD2 (6 bases). Looked up from germline, CDR1 is LNHDA and CDR2 is SQIVND (reference sequence). Trimming left V 1 base short and J 5 bases short, with 12 bases between. The CDR3 loop spans 14 amino acids. For the CDR3, the DNA is TGTGCCAGTAGTATAGGGAGGGACTCGGACGAGCAGTACTTC. Translated: CASSIGRDSDEQYF. The variable domain in full, with the rest retrieved from reference TRBV19 and TRBJ2-7, is DGGITQSPKYLFRKEGQNVTLSCEQNLNHDAMYWYRQDPGQGLRLIYYSQIVNDFQKGDIAEGYSVSREKKESFPLTVTSAQKNPTAFYLCASSIGRDSDEQYFGPGTRLTVT.

The chain has TRBV9 and TRBJ2-1; 7 nucleotides line up with TRBD1. V lost 2 bases to trimming and J lost 4 bases; unmatched junction nucleotides: 9. CDR1 is SGDLS and CDR2 is YYNGEE in the germline V gene. CDR3 size: 16 residues. The DNA for the CDR3 is TGTGCCAGCAGCGTCACAATCGGGACAGCATACAATGAGCAGTTCTTC. Residues: CASSVTIGTAYNEQFF.

The chain couples TRBV6-1 to TRBJ2-7; TRBD1 is a possible D gene (5 bases). Germline lookup yields CDR1 MNHNS and CDR2 SASEGT. The CDR3 has 12 residues. Trimming took off 5 bases at V and 9 bases at J, with 14 bases between the two ends. The CDR3 is CASSYLGQGQYF. CDR3 coding DNA: TGTGCCAGCAGTTATTTGGGGCAGGGGCAGTACTTC.

The gene calls are TRBV29-1 and TRBJ2-1; no clear D. V lost 3 bases and J lost 2, with 8 bases in between. CDR3 length equals 13 residues. Germline values: CDR1 SQVTM, CDR2 ANQGSEA. In DNA, the CDR3 is TGCAGCGTTGAGGAAAAACCCTACAATGAGCAGTTCTTC. Translated: CSVEEKPYNEQFF.

The rearrangement links TRBV11-2 to TRBJ2-7, with TRBD2 matching over 7 bases. Germline CDR1 and CDR2: SGHAT and FQNNGV. The V segment lost 1 base and the J segment 6 bases; nucleotides outside the gene matches: 6. CDR3 length equals 14 residues. The CDR3 DNA reads as TGTGCCAGCAGCTTAGGGCGGGAGTACCCCGAGCAGTACTTC. Amino acids: CASSLGREYPEQYF.

The chain couples TRBV6-5 to TRBJ1-5, with D maybe TRBD1 (6 bases). The CDR3 totals 13 residues. Deletions cut 6 bases from V and 7 bases from J, with 13 bases between. Germline V gene data show CDR1 as MNHEY and CDR2 as SVGAGI. The CDR3 sequence: CASSLQGNQPQHF. The CDR3 DNA is TGTGCCAGCAGCCTACAGGGTAACCAGCCCCAGCATTTT.

The chain recombines TRBV19 with TRBJ2-7; the match to TRBD2 covers 10 bases. J was trimmed by 4 bases and V by 4 bases; bases with no gene match: 10. The CDR3 totals 16 residues. Germline CDR1 and CDR2: LNHDA and SQIVND (reference sequence). Written as DNA, the CDR3 is TGTGCCAGTAGTACTGATAGCGGGAGGACCCTATACGAGCAGTACTTC. It codes for CASSTDSGRTLYEQYF.

This rearrangement joins TRBV7-9 to TRBJ2-5, with 7 bases lining up with TRBD1. Looked up from germline, CDR1 is SEHNR and CDR2 is FQNEAQ (reference sequence). V was pared by 5 bases and J by 5 bases, with 11 bases of the junction left unmatched. This CDR3 contains 15 residues. This chain's CDR3 is CASSHRQGRDETQYF. Written as DNA, the CDR3 is TGTGCCAGCAGCCACAGACAGGGCCGAGATGAGACCCAGTACTTC.

The V call is TRBV19, the J call TRBJ2-7; no firm D call. V lost 6 bases and J 3 bases, leaving 12 bases between the germline ends. The CDR3 contains 13 residues. Germline CDR1 and CDR2: LNHDA and SQIVND (reference sequence). CDR3 nucleotides: TGTGCCAGTAGAGGGTTGTCGGACTACGAGCAGTACTTC. Translated, it gives CASRGLSDYEQYF.

This chain connects TRBV13 to TRBJ1-3; perhaps TRBD1 as D (6 bases). V was clipped by 1 base and J by 2 bases, with 6 bases between them. The CDR3 is made up of 14 amino acids. Germline CDR1 reads PRHDT; CDR2 reads FYEKMQ (reference sequence). CDR3 DNA: TGTGCCAGCAGCTTAGACAGGGCTGGAAACACCATATATTTT. Translated, it gives CASSLDRAGNTIYF.

The CDR3 sequence is CASSLHQASNQPQHF. The CDR3 DNA is TGTGCCAGCAGTTTACACCAGGCTAGCAATCAGCCCCAGCATTTT. This chain connects TRBV28 to TRBJ1-5; D gene unclear. The CDR3 spans 15 residues. Per germline, CDR1 MDHEN and CDR2 SYDVKM. The V gene lost 2 bases and the J gene lost 0 bases, with 8 bases spanning the gap.

This sequence joins TRBV6-1 and TRBJ1-5, with 8 bases fitting TRBD1. Trimming took 0 bases from V and 0 from J; bases not matched to a gene: 10. The CDR3 has 19 amino acids. Looked up from germline, CDR1 is MNHNS and CDR2 is SASEGT. The CDR3 loop reads CASSEAFLTGVYSNQPQHF. In DNA form, the CDR3 reads TGTGCCAGCAGTGAAGCGTTCCTGACAGGGGTCTATAGCAATCAGCCCCAGCATTTT.

This clone has just a few counts. The chain joins TRBV4-1 to TRBJ2-7; the D is unclear. V lost 0 bases and J lost 2, with 8 bases in between. Per germline, CDR1 MGHRA and CDR2 YSYEKL. CDR3 length: 14 residues. The CDR3 sequence: CASSQETLAYEQYF. The CDR3 bases are TGCGCCAGCAGCCAAGAAACTCTTGCCTACGAGCAGTACTTC.

The chain links TRBV6-4 to TRBJ2-1; the D gene is possibly TRBD2 (5 bases). The length of the CDR3 is 14 residues. From germline, CDR1 is MRHNA and CDR2 SNTAGT. V was shortened by 6 bases and J by 7 bases, with 16 bases between the two germline ends. The CDR3 here is CASSPGSRGNEQFF. The CDR3, as DNA: TGTGCCAGCAGCCCGGGGAGCCGCGGTAATGAGCAGTTCTTC.

This chain's CDR3 is CASSTALDEQFF. The CDR3 coding sequence is TGTGCCAGTAGTACGGCCCTCGATGAGCAGTTCTTC. The chain is built from TRBV19 and TRBJ2-1; D is undetermined. Germline CDR1 is LNHDA and CDR2 is SQIVND (reference sequence). Trimming removed 4 bases at V and 8 bases at J, with 9 bases between. This CDR3 has 12 residues.

In the case of this clone: With a much larger clone just one base away, this may be a read error. The missing conserved phenylalanine or tryptophan at the end of this CDR3 makes a read error likely. The rearrangement links TRBV7-9 to TRBJ1-1; TRBD1 might be the D (5 bases). The CDR3 has 15 residues. Trimming took 6 bases from V and 5 from J, leaving 19 bases between them. Germline assignment: CDR1 SEHNR and CDR2 FQNEAQ (reference sequence). CDR3 in DNA: TGTGCCAGCAGTCCCCCGGCAGGGAGTGGGACTGAAGCTTTCCTT. This translates into CASSPPAGSGTEAFL.

V and J are TRBV9 and TRBJ2-3, with D perhaps TRBD2 (5 bases). This CDR3 spans 15 amino acids. The V end was cut by 3 bases, the J end by 2 bases, with 13 bases between. The V gene's germline CDR1 is SGDLS and CDR2 YYNGEE. CDR3: CASSAPGNPTDTQYF. CDR3 bases: TGTGCCAGCAGCGCCCCCGGGAACCCCACAGATACGCAGTATTTT.

This clone was seen once. The chain joins TRBV9 to TRBJ2-1; the D gene is possibly TRBD2 (6 bases). Germline V gene sequence: CDR1 SGDLS, CDR2 YYNGEE. The CDR3 consists of 19 residues. Trimming removed 4 bases at V and 0 bases at J, with 23 bases between. For the CDR3, the DNA is TGTGCCAGCAGCTCCCGGGACTCCCTAACCCCAAGCTCCTACAATGAGCAGTTCTTC. Translation: CASSSRDSLTPSSYNEQFF.

The chain uses TRBV6-5 and TRBJ2-7, with TRBD1 as a possible D gene (5 bases). The CDR3 spans 13 residues. Germline CDR1 is MNHEY and CDR2 is SVGAGI. V shed 4 bases and J shed 4 bases, with 11 bases lying between them. The CDR3 nucleotides are TGTGCCAGCAGTTCAGGGATAGAGTACGAGCAGTACTTC. It codes for CASSSGIEYEQYF.